Listed here are 5 T cell receptor beta chains from one sample, sequenced in a study of glioma-infiltrating T cells after dendritic cell vaccination. Produced via immunoSEQ multiplex PCR; TCRdb's table is partial and in-frame only. Here the sample spans approximately 50,000 clones, approximately 81% being singletons. Stated time point: after dendritic cell vaccination, including at tumor progression/relapse. The starting material was blood, obtained after dendritic cell vaccination. The receptors were sampled from a human donor with glioblastoma.

The chain employs TRBV10-3 and TRBJ2-3; possibly TRBD2 for D (6 bases). This CDR3 spans 13 amino acids. V lost 10 bases and J 2 bases, leaving 13 bases between the germline ends. The germline CDR1 and CDR2 sequences are ENHRY and SYGVKD. The CDR3 DNA reads TGTGCCACAAGGACGGGACTCACAGATACGCAGTATTTT. Amino acids: CATRTGLTDTQYF.

The rearrangement joins TRBV4-3 to TRBJ2-3, with D perhaps TRBD1 (7 bases). Germline CDR1 reads LGHNA; CDR2 reads YSLEER. Trimming removed 4 bases at V and 2 bases at J, with 13 bases between. CDR3 size: 15 residues. CDR3 sequence reads: CASSPQGEDTDTQYF. The DNA for the CDR3 is TGCGCCAGCAGCCCCCAGGGGGAGGACACAGATACGCAGTATTTT.

The V call is TRBV11-2, the J call TRBJ2-6; 7 bases are a match to TRBD1. The CDR3 runs to 19 residues. The V gene end was trimmed by 5 bases and the J gene end by 3 bases; junction bases not matched to a gene: 16. From germline, CDR1 is SGHAT and CDR2 FQNNGV. The CDR3 coding sequence is TGTGCCAGCAGCATACGGACAGGAATCGTTCTAGGTGGGGCCAACGTCCTGACTTTC. Translated, it gives CASSIRTGIVLGGANVLTF.

This clone was counted once. V gene TRBV2 combines with J gene TRBJ2-3; D possibly corresponds to TRBD2 (6 bases). Germline values: CDR1 SNHLY, CDR2 FYNNEI. CDR3 length: 13 amino acids. V lost 9 bases to trimming and J lost 0 bases, with 10 bases between them. The CDR3 here is CASARGSTDTQYF. CDR3 sequence (DNA): TGTGCCAGTGCTCGGGGGAGCACAGATACGCAGTATTTT.

The chain joins TRBV6-6 to TRBJ1-5; 9 bases agree with TRBD1. CDR3 size: 15 residues. Germline lookup yields CDR1 MNHNY and CDR2 SVGAGI (reference sequence). The junction had 9 bases not matched to a gene; V was cut back by 4 bases and J by 8 bases. The CDR3 region has the DNA TGTGCCAGCAGTTTGACCTTTCGGACAGGGGAGCCCCAGCATTTT. This sequence encodes CASSLTFRTGEPQHF.